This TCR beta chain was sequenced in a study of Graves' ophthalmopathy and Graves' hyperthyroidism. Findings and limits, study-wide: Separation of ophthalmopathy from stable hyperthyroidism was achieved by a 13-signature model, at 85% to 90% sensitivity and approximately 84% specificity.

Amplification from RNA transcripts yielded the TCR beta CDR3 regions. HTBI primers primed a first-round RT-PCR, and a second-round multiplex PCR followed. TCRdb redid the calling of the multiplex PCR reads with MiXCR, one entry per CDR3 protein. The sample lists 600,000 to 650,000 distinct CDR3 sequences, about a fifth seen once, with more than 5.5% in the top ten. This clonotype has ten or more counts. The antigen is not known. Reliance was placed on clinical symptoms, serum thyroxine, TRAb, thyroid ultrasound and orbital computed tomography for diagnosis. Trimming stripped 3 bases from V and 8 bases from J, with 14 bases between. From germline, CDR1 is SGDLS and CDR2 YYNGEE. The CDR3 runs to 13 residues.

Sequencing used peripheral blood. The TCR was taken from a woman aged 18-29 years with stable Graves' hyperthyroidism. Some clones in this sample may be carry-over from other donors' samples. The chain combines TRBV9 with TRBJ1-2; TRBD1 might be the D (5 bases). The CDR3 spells CASSARDYAGYTF. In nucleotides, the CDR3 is TGTGCCAGCAGCGCGAGGGACTATGCCGGCTACACCTTC.